These 14 T cell receptor beta chains came from one sample sequenced in a study of blood T cell repertoires in COVID-19. Only in-frame clones appear in the TCRdb table, and some are missing; sequencing was by immunoSEQ multiplex PCR. The table has 15,000 or so clones, 87% seen once. The sequenced sample was peripheral blood. The receptors originated from a man in his fifties or sixties with active COVID-19.

The chain joins TRBV7-2 to TRBJ2-5, with TRBD1 matching 7 bases. The CDR3 contains 15 residues. Germline CDR1 reads SGHTA; CDR2 reads FQGNSA. V was pared by 2 bases and J by 4 bases, with 7 bases of the junction left unmatched. The CDR3: CASSLRQGVGETQYF. The CDR3 DNA reads as TGTGCCAGCAGCTTACGACAGGGCGTAGGAGAGACCCAGTACTTC.

V usage is TRBV7-8 and J usage is TRBJ1-2; 8 nucleotides agree with TRBD1. The CDR3 sequence is 17 residues long. Germline CDR1 and CDR2: SGHVS and FQNEAQ. The junction had 19 bases not matched to a gene; V was cut back by 5 bases and J by 8 bases. CDR3 protein: CASSLTSGTGLPLGYTF. CDR3 bases: TGTGCCAGCAGCCTCACCTCCGGGACAGGCCTCCCTCTGGGCTACACCTTC.

The chain carries TRBV27 and TRBJ2-7, with 11 bases aligning to TRBD2. CDR3 length equals 15 residues. Trimming cost V 6 bases and J 4 bases; bases outside gene matches: 8. Germline CDR1 and CDR2: MNHEY and SMNVEV (reference sequence). The CDR3 sequence is CASSKTSGTPYEQYF. In DNA form, the CDR3 reads TGTGCCAGCAGCAAGACTAGCGGGACGCCATACGAGCAGTACTTC.

V and J are TRBV7-9 and TRBJ1-2, with 9 bases fitting TRBD1. The V and J ends lost 5 bases and 5 bases, in that order; junction bases with no gene match: 9. The CDR3 totals 15 residues. Germline values: CDR1 SEHNR, CDR2 FQNEAQ (reference sequence). CDR3 protein: CASSQGTGQWYGYTF. CDR3 coding DNA: TGTGCCAGCAGCCAAGGGACAGGGCAGTGGTATGGCTACACCTTC.

V usage is TRBV28 and J usage is TRBJ2-7; 12 bases line up with TRBD2. V shed 5 bases, J shed 2 bases, and the junction held 7 bases outside the gene matches. CDR1 MDHEN and CDR2 SYDVKM come from the germline V gene. CDR3 length: 16 amino acids. This CDR3 reads CASSPGTSGPTYEQYF. The CDR3 DNA is TGTGCCAGCAGTCCGGGGACTAGCGGGCCTACCTACGAGCAGTACTTC.

The table lists this clone with a few counts. The V gene is TRBV2, the J gene TRBJ2-5; D not certain. Trimming shortened V by 3 bases and J by 5 bases, and 13 bases separated the two germline ends. This CDR3 has 14 amino acids. Germline assignment: CDR1 SNHLY and CDR2 FYNNEI. CDR3 sequence: CASSEVAVKETQYF. The CDR3 DNA reads TGTGCCAGCAGTGAGGTGGCAGTAAAGGAGACCCAGTACTTC.

V and J are TRBV6-5 and TRBJ1-5; D might be TRBD1 (6 bases). V gave up 3 bases and J gave up 5 bases, with 11 bases separating them. CDR3 length: 14 amino acids. Germline V gene data show CDR1 as MNHEY and CDR2 as SVGAGI. The CDR3 loop reads CASSYRKGDQPQHF. In nucleotides, the CDR3 is TGTGCCAGCAGTTATAGGAAGGGGGATCAGCCCCAGCATTTT.

The V gene is TRBV6-5, the J gene TRBJ1-1, with D unresolved. V was trimmed by 6 bases and J by 7 bases, leaving 12 bases between them. The germline gives CDR1 MNHEY, CDR2 SVGAGI. The CDR3 totals 12 residues. The CDR3 sequence is CASRILQNEAFF. CDR3 sequence (DNA): TGTGCCAGCAGAATCCTACAGAATGAAGCTTTCTTT.

The chain is built from TRBV18 and TRBJ1-1; D unclear. The V and J ends lost 2 bases and 4 bases respectively, with 11 bases between them. CDR1 is KGHSH and CDR2 is LQKENI in the germline V gene. The CDR3 length is 14 residues. CDR3 nucleotides: TGTGCCAGCTCACCAGCGGAGGCGAGCACTGAAGCTTTCTTT. Translated: CASSPAEASTEAFF.

This clone appeared a few times. CDR3 in amino acids: CASSLLAGGLNEQYF. The CDR3 DNA sequence: TGTGCCAGCTCACTGCTAGCGGGAGGTCTCAACGAGCAGTACTTC. V and J are TRBV18 and TRBJ2-7, with 11 bases identical to TRBD2. J was trimmed by 5 bases and V by 4 bases; bases with no gene match: 7. CDR3 length: 15 residues. Germline assignment: CDR1 KGHSH and CDR2 LQKENI.

The chain is built from TRBV5-4 and TRBJ2-7; 8 nucleotides line up with TRBD1. This CDR3 contains 14 residues. V lost 5 bases, J lost 2 bases, and 6 bases stayed unmatched. CDR1 and CDR2 from the germline V gene are SGHNT and YYREEE (reference sequence). CDR3 sequence (DNA): TGTGCCAGCAGTTACGACAGGGGCACCTACGAGCAGTACTTC. Amino acids: CASSYDRGTYEQYF.

V is TRBV9 and J is TRBJ1-2, with 12 bases aligning to TRBD1. With V trimmed by 4 bases and J by 4 bases, 11 bases remained unmatched. Germline-derived CDR1 and CDR2 are SGDLS and YYNGEE. The CDR3 covers 17 residues. The CDR3 loop is CASSPGTGGRYGYGYTF. The CDR3 DNA is TGTGCCAGCAGCCCCGGGACAGGGGGCAGGTATGGCTATGGCTACACCTTC.

This sequence joins TRBV9 and TRBJ2-4, with D maybe TRBD2 (5 bases). The CDR3 extends over 14 amino acids. Germline values: CDR1 SGDLS, CDR2 YYNGEE. The V end lost 0 bases, the J end lost 1 base, and 5 bases lay between the germline ends. CDR3 nucleotide sequence: TGTGCCAGCAGCGTAGGAGGGGCCAAAAACATTCAGTACTTC. Residues: CASSVGGAKNIQYF.

The chain recombines TRBV10-3 with TRBJ2-5; D might be TRBD2 (7 bases). The CDR3 extends over 15 amino acids. Trimming left V 0 bases short and J 5 bases short, with 13 bases between. Germline assignment: CDR1 ENHRY and CDR2 SYGVKD. CDR3 protein: CAISESPGGRETQYF. The CDR3, as DNA: TGTGCCATCAGTGAGTCGCCGGGGGGCCGGGAGACCCAGTACTTC.